A selection of T cell receptor beta chains follows, all from one sample in a study of EBV T-cell therapy then PD-1 blockade in nasopharyngeal carcinoma. Here immunoSEQ multiplex PCR was the method, and the copy in TCRdb shows in-frame clones only, minus some. The sample includes about 17,000 clones, around four fifths of them seen just once. No antigens are known for them. The source material was CD8+ T cells from blood, sampled at day 0 from a patient whose treatment included autologous EBV-specific T cells and nivolumab. The receptors come from a man in his forties with nasopharyngeal carcinoma. The CDR3 runs from the conserved cysteine through the conserved F or W. D genes are given only for firm matches. Rows give clone size only sometimes, using once, few, many, or a class for an expanded clone.

d_call	clone_size	v_call	j_call	cdr3_aa	cdr3_nt
TRBD1	.	TRBV2	TRBJ2-5	CASRDTGAGETQYF	TGTGCCAGCAGAGACACAGGGGCGGGAGAGACCCAGTACTTC
TRBD1	.	TRBV15	TRBJ2-7	CATSRAPHRGLSYEQYF	TGTGCCACCAGCAGAGCCCCGCACAGGGGGCTATCCTACGAGCAGTACTTC
TRBD1	.	TRBV4-2	TRBJ1-1	CASSQSGGVSGTEAFF	TGTGCCAGCAGCCAGTCAGGGGGCGTATCAGGCACTGAAGCTTTCTTT
.	once	TRBV6-5	TRBJ2-1	CASRPRWGVDEQFF	TGTGCCAGCAGACCACGATGGGGGGTCGATGAGCAGTTCTTC
.	once	TRBV7-9	TRBJ2-7	CASALEGGLSYEQYF	TGTGCCAGCGCCTTAGAGGGGGGCCTCTCCTACGAGCAGTACTTC
TRBD2	.	TRBV7-9	TRBJ2-7	CASSPPTSGGRYEQYF	TGTGCCAGCAGCCCACCGACTAGCGGGGGGCGATACGAGCAGTACTTC
.	.	TRBV9	TRBJ2-1	CASSETSAEQFF	TGTGCCAGCAGCGAAACGTCTGCTGAGCAGTTCTTC
.	once	TRBV4-3	TRBJ1-2	CASSQLWETVGGYTF	TGCGCCAGCAGCCAATTGTGGGAAACAGTGGGCGGCTACACCTTC
.	.	TRBV5-6	TRBJ1-2	CASSRTGTLAASDYGYTF	TGTGCCAGCAGTCGTACCGGGACTCTGGCGGCCAGCGACTATGGCTACACCTTC
TRBD2	.	TRBV7-9	TRBJ2-5	CASSPLTSGAIQETQYF	TGTGCCAGCAGCCCCTTGACTAGCGGGGCCATCCAAGAGACCCAGTACTTC
.	.	TRBV24-1	TRBJ1-5	CATRAAGRNQPQHF	TGTGCCACCAGGGCCGCGGGCCGGAATCAGCCCCAGCATTTT
.	.	TRBV14	TRBJ2-1	CASSQGPAGAFYNEQFF	TGTGCCAGCAGCCAAGGGCCGGCAGGTGCTTTTTACAATGAGCAGTTCTTC
TRBD1	.	TRBV9	TRBJ2-2	CASSVFSGQGAVAGELFF	TGTGCCAGCAGCGTATTTTCAGGACAGGGGGCGGTGGCCGGGGAGCTGTTTTTT
TRBD2	.	TRBV2	TRBJ2-1	CASRGGGINNEQFF	TGTGCCAGCAGGGGCGGGGGGATAAACAATGAGCAGTTCTTC
TRBD1	.	TRBV5-1	TRBJ1-1	CASSWTGGRTEAFF	TGCGCCAGCAGCTGGACAGGGGGTCGAACTGAAGCTTTCTTT
.	.	TRBV15	TRBJ2-3	CATSSASRDVGTQYF	TGTGCCACCAGCAGCGCTAGCCGGGACGTGGGTACGCAGTATTTT
.	.	TRBV9	TRBJ2-7	CASSPGPRDFLREQYF	TGTGCCAGCAGCCCAGGGCCCAGAGATTTCTTACGTGAGCAGTACTTC
TRBD1	.	TRBV29-1	TRBJ1-2	CSAVTGGLNGYTF	TGCAGCGCAGTGACAGGGGGCCTTAATGGCTACACCTTC
TRBD2	.	TRBV3-1/TRBV3-2	TRBJ2-1	CASSQEVGRRGARGDEQFF	TGTGCCAGCAGCCAAGAAGTTGGGCGGCGGGGGGCCCGAGGGGATGAGCAGTTCTTC
.	.	TRBV5-1	TRBJ2-2	CASSWPGQGPNTGELFF	TGCGCCAGCAGTTGGCCGGGACAAGGGCCGAACACCGGGGAGCTGTTTTTT
.	once	TRBV9	TRBJ1-1	CASSVGGGAEAFF	TGTGCCAGCAGCGTAGGAGGGGGGGCTGAAGCTTTCTTT
TRBD2	.	TRBV6-4	TRBJ2-3	CASSDSRGGTQYF	TGTGCCAGCAGTGACTCCCGGGGGGGAACGCAGTATTTT
.	.	TRBV19	TRBJ2-3	CASSIDGGLDTQYF	TGTGCCAGTAGTATAGACGGGGGGCTAGATACGCAGTATTTT
.	once	TRBV5-4	TRBJ1-1	CASSSWASGPLNTEAFF	TGTGCCAGCAGCTCGTGGGCTTCGGGGCCGTTGAACACTGAAGCTTTCTTT
TRBD1	.	TRBV6-2/TRBV6-3	TRBJ1-6	CASSYPGQGSGLWNSPLHF	TGTGCCAGCAGTTACCCAGGACAGGGGTCGGGACTATGGAATTCACCCCTCCACTTT
.	.	TRBV7-9	TRBJ2-3	CASRLRGPTDTQYF	TGTGCCAGCAGGTTGAGGGGCCCCACAGATACGCAGTATTTT
.	.	TRBV19	TRBJ2-1	CAKRGGQVYNEQFF	TGTGCGAAAAGGGGGGGACAGGTTTACAATGAGCAGTTCTTC
.	.	TRBV9	TRBJ1-4	CASGGSTNEKLFF	TGTGCCAGCGGGGGGTCAACTAATGAAAAACTGTTTTTT
TRBD2	.	TRBV9	TRBJ2-3	CASTQGGAFTDTQYF	TGTGCCAGCACCCAGGGAGGGGCCTTCACAGATACGCAGTATTTT
.	.	TRBV23-1	TRBJ1-5	CASSQTDTSGRNQPQHF	TGCGCCAGCAGTCAGACGGACACATCGGGGCGCAATCAGCCCCAGCATTTT
.	.	TRBV9	TRBJ1-1	CASSVGQTNTEAFF	TGTGCCAGCAGCGTAGGGCAGACGAACACTGAAGCTTTCTTT
.	few	TRBV5-6	TRBJ1-3	CASSLSSGNTIYF	TGTGCCAGCAGCTTGAGCTCTGGAAACACCATATATTTT
.	.	TRBV5-1	TRBJ1-2	CASSLLQPNYYGYTF	TGCGCCAGCAGCTTGCTACAGCCAAATTACTATGGCTACACCTTC
TRBD1	.	TRBV6-5	TRBJ2-1	CASTLGTGFYNEQFF	TGTGCCAGCACCCTCGGGACAGGATTTTACAATGAGCAGTTCTTC
.	.	TRBV7-9	TRBJ1-5	CASSRPGGDQPQHF	TGTGCCAGCAGCCGTCCGGGAGGGGATCAGCCCCAGCATTTT
TRBD2	.	TRBV3-1/TRBV3-2	TRBJ2-4	CASSQKPTGLAVLAKNIQYF	TGTGCCAGCAGCCAAAAACCAACGGGACTAGCGGTGTTAGCCAAAAACATTCAGTACTTC
.	.	TRBV7-8	TRBJ1-4	CASSAGVGTTIEKLFF	TGTGCCAGCAGCGCCGGTGTCGGGACAACCATTGAAAAACTGTTTTTT
TRBD1	few	TRBV6-5	TRBJ1-1	CASSYGTGNTEAFF	TGTGCCAGCAGTTACGGGACAGGGAACACTGAAGCTTTCTTT
.	.	TRBV19	TRBJ1-1	CASSPREGVNTEAFF	TGTGCCAGTAGTCCTCGGGAGGGAGTGAACACTGAAGCTTTCTTT
.	.	TRBV7-8	TRBJ1-2	CASSLGGSVNYGYTF	TGTGCCAGCAGCTTAGGGGGCTCAGTGAACTATGGCTACACCTTC
.	few	TRBV2	TRBJ2-1	CASGGDNEQFF	TGTGCCAGCGGGGGAGACAATGAGCAGTTCTTC
.	.	TRBV6-4	TRBJ2-3	CASSPGTSTDTQYF	TGTGCCAGCAGTCCCGGGACTTCCACAGATACGCAGTATTTT
.	few	TRBV24-1	TRBJ2-7	CATSEGGYEQYF	TGTGCCACCAGTGAGGGAGGTTACGAGCAGTACTTC
TRBD1	.	TRBV5-4	TRBJ2-7	CASSFRGTYEQYF	TGTGCCAGCAGCTTCAGGGGGACCTACGAGCAGTACTTC
.	.	TRBV5-1	TRBJ2-3	CASSFRRGSTDTQYF	TGCGCCAGCAGCTTTCGGAGGGGAAGCACAGATACGCAGTATTTT
.	.	TRBV9	TRBJ2-3	CASSVDGSTDTQYF	TGTGCCAGCAGCGTAGACGGAAGCACAGATACGCAGTATTTT
.	few	TRBV4-3	TRBJ2-3	CASSQDPKGPDTQYF	TGCGCCAGCAGCCAAGATCCAAAGGGCCCCGATACGCAGTATTTT
TRBD2	.	TRBV9	TRBJ2-1	CASSAPSGGLYNEQFF	TGTGCCAGCAGCGCCCCTAGCGGGGGGTTATACAATGAGCAGTTCTTC
TRBD1	.	TRBV9	TRBJ2-7	CASSGGTGMYEQYF	TGTGCCAGCAGTGGAGGGACAGGGATGTACGAGCAGTACTTC
.	.	TRBV7-9	TRBJ2-7	CASSPGDSYEQYF	TGTGCCAGCAGCCCCGGGGATTCCTACGAGCAGTACTTC
TRBD1	.	TRBV27	TRBJ1-5	CASSFAGGLSNQPQHF	TGTGCCAGCAGTTTCGCAGGGGGACTTAGCAATCAGCCCCAGCATTTT
.	once	TRBV7-9	TRBJ1-1	CASSAPRGTEAFF	TGTGCCAGCAGCGCCCCCCGGGGAACTGAAGCTTTCTTT
.	.	TRBV12-3/TRBV12-4	TRBJ2-7	CASSGAYEQYF	TGTGCCAGCAGCGGAGCCTACGAGCAGTACTTC
.	.	TRBV7-6	TRBJ2-7	CASSLTGSRLYEQYF	TGTGCCAGCAGCTTGACCGGGTCAAGGCTCTACGAGCAGTACTTC
TRBD1	.	TRBV20-1	TRBJ1-1	CSASTQGTEAFF	TGCAGTGCTAGTACACAGGGGACTGAAGCTTTCTTT
.	.	TRBV7-9	TRBJ2-7	CASSFTDSYEQYF	TGTGCCAGCAGCTTTACAGATTCCTACGAGCAGTACTTC
.	.	TRBV6-2/TRBV6-3	TRBJ2-7	CASSPPPGPHYEQYF	TGTGCCAGCAGCCCACCTCCGGGACCCCACTACGAGCAGTACTTC
.	.	TRBV5-1	TRBJ2-5	CASSLGGGPQETQYF	TGCGCCAGCAGCTTGGGGGGGGGCCCCCAAGAGACCCAGTACTTC
.	.	TRBV29-1	TRBJ2-7	CSVVGNSYEQYF	TGCAGCGTTGTCGGGAACTCCTACGAGCAGTACTTC